This T cell receptor beta chain was captured by sequencing in a study of regulatory T cells in long-lasting Graves disease (TCRdb year 2021). Study-level background: Antithyroid drugs had been taken for less than 3 months by newly diagnosed Graves' disease patients. Patients with persistent Graves' disease were compared with patients with newly diagnosed Graves' disease using TCR sequencing and RNA sequencing of peripheral blood. The study was registered as a clinical trial and conducted in China. A total of some 35 samples underwent TCR sequencing, from around 13 patients with persistent Graves' disease and approximately 20 patients with newly diagnosed Graves' disease. The research as a whole found: The small sample size was acknowledged by the authors as a limitation that may reduce accuracy. A larger number of public clonotypes was shared among persistent patients (under 3,000) than among newly diagnosed patients (about 990). Persistent Graves' disease patients showed lower TCR Shannon entropy and fewer highly expanded clones than newly diagnosed patients, suggesting clonal expansion. Only peripheral blood was studied, because thyroid tissue, the primary lesion, was inaccessible. Sequencing and analysis were limited to the TCR beta chain.

The library was produced with multiplex PCR. Sequencer: Illumina HiSeq 4000. iRepertoire HTBI primers and Arm-PCR amplification of CDR3 regions were used to construct TCR beta libraries. Before sequencing, the PCR products underwent gel purification. Processing in the source paper ran as follows. Gene usage analysis of CDR3 amino acid clonotypes used the 50 to 70 TRBV and 11 to 15 TRBJ segments found across samples. COPE and FqMerger were used to merge the filtered high-quality paired reads into contigs. BLAST was used to align contigs to IMGT TRBV, TRBD and TRBJ reference genes, and CDR3 was defined according to IMGT. Highly expanded clones were defined as clonotypes with a frequency above 0.1%. Shannon entropy was used to measure repertoire diversity, and the Gini coefficient was used to measure V-J evenness. A clonotype was considered public if more than one individual shared it. Clones were called with MiXCR by TCRdb after fastp trimmed the public reads at Q25, and only in-frame beta chains were retained. Rows with a matching CDR3 protein are joined into one entry that keeps the most common DNA and genes. The V and J calls were determined by TCRdb, not by the authors. This sample gives 580,000 or so distinct CDR3 sequences in total; about 16% of them show up just once. The ten largest clones take up about 11% of the sample.

This clonotype was seen at least ten times. Its antigen remains undetermined. Base qualities are not recorded, but no much larger clone differs from it by a single base. Reading the label with the study, this specimen's time point is: newly diagnosed GD, antithyroid drugs for less than 3 months. RNA was extracted from PBMCs in TRIzol for both TCR sequencing and RNA sequencing. The diagnosis of Graves' disease was made according to American Thyroid Association guidelines. The patients came from an endocrinology department in Xi'an, China. From each patient, 7.5 to 10 milliliters of peripheral blood was collected into an EDTA anticoagulant tube. Ficoll Paque Plus density gradient separation was used to isolate PBMCs, and no further T cell sorting was performed. An Agilent 2100 Bioanalyzer and agarose gel were used to check RNA quality, while a NanoDrop 2000 measured RNA concentration. These same data were also listed under a study on T cells in Graves' hyperthyroidism and ophthalmopathy. As that second study puts it: Stable Graves' hyperthyroidism was defined as no progression to ophthalmopathy during 18 months of follow-up. The hyperthyroidism patients were between 18 and 65 years old and newly diagnosed, with a disease duration of less than 2 months. Any patient with an uncontrolled infection, another autoimmune disease, pregnancy or lactation was excluded. Clinical symptoms, serum thyroxine and TRAb, thyroid ultrasound, and orbital computed tomography formed the basis for the diagnoses. The TCR CDR3 was subjected to a first round of RT-PCR using the HTBI primer set and the Qiagen OneStep RT-PCR kit. Most expanded thyroid clonotypes (frequency above 0.001) were also found in blood, which suggests that blood repertoires may mirror thyroid immune responses. A model built on a 13 V-J signature distinguished ophthalmopathy from stable hyperthyroidism, reaching over 85% sensitivity and 81% to 83% specificity in cross-validation and 80%/75% in testing. In validation, the model predicted progression to ophthalmopathy with about 71% sensitivity and 72% to 85% specificity, a median of approximately 6.7 months before onset. TCR V-J signatures able to tell the groups apart were searched for in a discovery cohort of 95 to 100 patients, of whom around 43 had Graves' ophthalmopathy and more than 55 had stable Graves' hyperthyroidism. Prospective prediction of ophthalmopathy was tested in an independent validation cohort consisting of some 20 hyperthyroidism patients and approximately 16 patients who later progressed to ophthalmopathy. The approximately 100 discovery patients were divided at random into training and test sets in a 7:3 ratio. In addition, the study compared T-cell repertoires in thyroid tissue and in blood from five or six Graves' hyperthyroidism patients. Once sampling was done, hyperthyroidism patients were given methimazole at a starting dose of 30 mg daily, whereas ophthalmopathy patients were given high-dose intravenous methylprednisolone. Libraries were constructed in a second round of multiplex PCR, after which size selection and purification were performed. Paired-end sequencing of the libraries was performed with 100 bp reads on an Illumina HiSeq2000. SOAPnuke was used to process the raw data, throwing out any read that contained adapters or uncalled bases, had a mean Phred below 15, or lacked an exact constant-primer or identifier match. COPE v1.2.5 was used to merge high-quality paired reads, and clonotypes were defined as unique nucleotide sequences. Clonotypes were aligned to IMGT TRBV, TRBD and TRBJ reference segments using MiTCR v1.1. The analysis included only V-J combinations with a frequency above 0.0001, which together covered around 99% of the repertoires. The TCS score was defined as the ratio of F50 (clonal expansion) to E x V (chaos), calculated using BLOSUM62-based TCRdist between CDR3 peptides within each V-J. Welch's t-statistics and random forest reduced fewer than 550 V-J features to 13, which were used in a naive Bayes classifier (R e1071). No statistical method was used to set the sample size in advance, and investigators knew the group allocation. According to the paper, TCR Vbeta CDR3 sequencing was carried out on 135 peripheral blood samples, which came from 40 to 45 ophthalmopathy, 75 to 80 hyperthyroidism and about 17 progressor patients.

Sequenced material: peripheral blood mononuclear cells (PBMCs), taken at new diagnosis, from a patient treated with antithyroid drugs. The origin of this receptor is a man aged 18 to 29 with Graves disease. Donor details come from another sample of the same person, matched by shared clones.

The bases are TGTGCCAGCTCACCAGGTCTCCAGGGTAACTATGGCTACACCTTC. This yields the protein CASSPGLQGNYGYTF. In this chain, TRBV18 is recombined with TRBJ1-2, with a tentative D gene TRBD1 over 5 matching bases. V loses 2 bases, J loses 1 base, and the germline ends lie 11 bases apart. The CDR3 runs 15 amino acids, cysteine and phenylalanine included. CDR3 DNA only is kept here, 45 bases in frame from base 1. For CDR1 and CDR2, the germline V gene lists KGHSH and LQKENI.